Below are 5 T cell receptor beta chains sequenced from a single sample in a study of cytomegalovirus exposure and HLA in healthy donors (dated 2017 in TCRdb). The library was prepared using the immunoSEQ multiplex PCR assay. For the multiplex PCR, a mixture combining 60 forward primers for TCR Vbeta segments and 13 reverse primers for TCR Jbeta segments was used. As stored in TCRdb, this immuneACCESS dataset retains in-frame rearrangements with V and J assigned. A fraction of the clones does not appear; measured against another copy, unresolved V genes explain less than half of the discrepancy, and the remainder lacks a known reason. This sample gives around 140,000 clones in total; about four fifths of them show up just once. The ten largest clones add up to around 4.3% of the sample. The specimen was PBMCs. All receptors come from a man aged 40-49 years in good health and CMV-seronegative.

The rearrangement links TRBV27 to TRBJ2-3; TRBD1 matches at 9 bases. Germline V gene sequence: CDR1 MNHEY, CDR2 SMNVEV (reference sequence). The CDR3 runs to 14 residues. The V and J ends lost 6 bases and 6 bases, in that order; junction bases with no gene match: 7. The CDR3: CASRRTGASDTQYF. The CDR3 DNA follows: TGTGCCAGCAGGAGGACAGGGGCCAGCGATACGCAGTATTTT.

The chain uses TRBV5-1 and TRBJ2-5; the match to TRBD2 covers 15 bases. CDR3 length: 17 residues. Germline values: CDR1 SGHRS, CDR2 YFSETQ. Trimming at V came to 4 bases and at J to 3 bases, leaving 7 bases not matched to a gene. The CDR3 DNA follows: TGCGCCAGCAGCGACGGACTAGCGGGGGGGTGGAAAGAGACCCAGTACTTC. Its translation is CASSDGLAGGWKETQYF.

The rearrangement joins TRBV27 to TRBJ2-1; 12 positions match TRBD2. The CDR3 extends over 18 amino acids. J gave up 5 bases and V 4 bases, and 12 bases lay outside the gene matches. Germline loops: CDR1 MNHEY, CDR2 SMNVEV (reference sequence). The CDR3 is CASSWLAGGPGYHNEQFF. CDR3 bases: TGTGCCAGCAGTTGGCTAGCGGGGGGGCCAGGGTACCACAATGAGCAGTTCTTC.

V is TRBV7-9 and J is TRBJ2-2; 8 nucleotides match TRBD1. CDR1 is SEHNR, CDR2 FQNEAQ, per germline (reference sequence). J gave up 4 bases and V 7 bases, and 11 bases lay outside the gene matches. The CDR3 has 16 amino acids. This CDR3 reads CASTRSGQVSTGELFF. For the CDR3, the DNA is TGTGCCAGCACCCGTTCGGGACAGGTCAGCACCGGGGAGCTGTTTTTT.

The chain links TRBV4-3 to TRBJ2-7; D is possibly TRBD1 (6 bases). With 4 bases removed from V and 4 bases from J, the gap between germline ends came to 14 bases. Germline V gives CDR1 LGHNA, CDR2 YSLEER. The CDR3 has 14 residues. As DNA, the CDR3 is TGCGCCAGCAGCCCCGGGGTGGGGGCTTACGAGCAGTACTTC. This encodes CASSPGVGAYEQYF.